The rows below give T cell receptor beta chains drawn from one sample of a study of T cells after yellow fever vaccination. TCRdb recomputed calls from the 5' RACE reads with MiXCR, one row per CDR3 protein. The table shows under 55,000 distinct CDR3 sequences, with about 7% occurring only once. The source was CD8+ T cells not binding an NS4B(214-222) dextramer, sorted from PBMCs, collected 45 days after the yellow fever booster vaccination. The receptor set was obtained from a man younger than 40 who received the YFV17D yellow fever vaccine. Both conserved end residues are part of each CDR3. A D gene is named only where the DNA matches it firmly. Expanded clones get a size class; other rows say once, few or many, or leave the size out.

TRBJ1-2 TRBV6-5 - many TGTGCCAGCAGTTACTCCCCCGGACCTCCCAACTATGGCTACACCTTC CASSYSPGPPNYGYTF
TRBJ2-3 TRBV28 TRBD2 many TGTGCCAGCAGTTTCCCCCCGGCGGGGACTAGCGGGGTCACAGATACGCAGTATTTT CASSFPPAGTSGVTDTQYF
TRBJ2-3 TRBV28 TRBD2 many TGTGCCAGCAGTTTAACAGTCCATAGGACTAGCGGCCTAGTTGGGGATACGCAGTATTTT CASSLTVHRTSGLVGDTQYF
TRBJ2-3 TRBV29-1 TRBD2 many TGCAGCGTTGAAAAACCCGGTAGTATGCGGGAGACGTGGACAGATACGCAGTATTTT CSVEKPGSMRETWTDTQYF
TRBJ2-7 TRBV27 TRBD1 many TGTGCCAGCCGGACAGGGGTCTACGAGCAGTACTTC CASRTGVYEQYF
TRBJ1-5 TRBV6-1 - many TGTGCCAGCAGTGAACAGGGTCCCCAGCCCCAGCATTTT CASSEQGPQPQHF
TRBJ2-2 TRBV7-9 - - TGTGCCAGCAGCTTAAGGCCCGCCTCGAACACCGGGGAGCTGTTTTTT CASSLRPASNTGELFF
TRBJ2-1 TRBV7-8 - many TGTGCCAGCAGCCAGGTGGGGTCTACTCACAATGAGCAGTTCTTC CASSQVGSTHNEQFF
TRBJ2-7 TRBV19 TRBD1 few TGTGCCAGCGGCGGACAGGTAATCTCCGAGCAGTACTTC CASGGQVISEQYF
TRBJ2-7 TRBV12-5 - many TGTGCTAGTGGTTTGTGGTCCCCGATGGTCGAGCAGTACTTC CASGLWSPMVEQYF
TRBJ2-1 TRBV25-1 - many TGTGCCAGCAGTTCTCTCACGGATTGGAATGAGCAGTTCTTC CASSSLTDWNEQFF
TRBJ2-5 TRBV5-1 TRBD1 many TGCGCCAGCAGAGCCGGACAGGGACAAGAGACCCAGTACTTC CASRAGQGQETQYF
TRBJ1-5 TRBV3-1 - many TGTGCCAGCAGCCAAGATACATACAATCAGCCCCAGCATTTT CASSQDTYNQPQHF
TRBJ2-7 TRBV7-6 - many TGTGCCAGCAGCCCGTCGTGGACGGGACCCTACGAGCAGTACTTC CASSPSWTGPYEQYF
TRBJ2-1 TRBV28 TRBD1 - TGTGCCATCAGACAGGGGGAGGGCAATGAGCAGTTCTTC CAIRQGEGNEQFF
TRBJ1-1 TRBV15 - many TGTGCCACCCAACCCCAGGGGAACACTGAAGCTTTCTTT CATQPQGNTEAFF
TRBJ2-7 TRBV20-1 - - TGCAGTGCTAGATCCCTAGCGTCTATTCCCTACTACGAGCAGTACTTC CSARSLASIPYYEQYF
TRBJ2-7 TRBV7-2 - many TGTGCCAGCAGCTCCAGGGGCGACTCCTACGAGCAGTACTTC CASSSRGDSYEQYF
TRBJ2-7 TRBV2 - many TGTGCCAGCAGTGAAGGGTCCTACGAGCAGTACTTC CASSEGSYEQYF
TRBJ2-1 TRBV24-1 TRBD1 many TGTGCCACCAGTGATTGGGGGACAGGGGTTGATAATGAGCAGTTCTTC CATSDWGTGVDNEQFF
TRBJ1-2 TRBV25-1 - many TGTGCCAGCAGTGAATACTACTCCGGCGCTTCTACCTATGGCTACACCTTC CASSEYYSGASTYGYTF
TRBJ2-4 TRBV6-2/TRBV6-3 TRBD2 many TGTGCCAGCAGTTTCAAGCCGGGACTAGCGGGAGGAAACATTCAGTACTTC CASSFKPGLAGGNIQYF
TRBJ2-7 TRBV27 TRBD1 many TGTGCCAGCAGTTATGGGACAGGGGGCGAGCAGTACTTC CASSYGTGGEQYF
TRBJ2-7 TRBV20-1 - many TGCAGTGCTGATGGACACGGGGCCGGCTCCTACGAGCAGTACTTC CSADGHGAGSYEQYF
TRBJ2-2 TRBV12-3/TRBV12-4 TRBD1 many TGTGCCAGCAGTTTTTCTACCGGGACAGAGTTCGGGGAGCTGTTTTTT CASSFSTGTEFGELFF
TRBJ1-2 TRBV4-3 - many TGCGCCAGCAGTCCGGCGACCGGTGGGCTGGAGGCGGAGACTAACTATGGCTACACCTTC CASSPATGGLEAETNYGYTF
TRBJ1-1 TRBV6-5 - many TGTGCCAGCAGTTCACTCTTTTTAGACCCTCCGAACACTGAAGCTTTCTTT CASSSLFLDPPNTEAFF
TRBJ2-1 TRBV12-3/TRBV12-4 - many TGTGCCAGCAGTTACGGGAGAGCCTACAATGAGCAGTTCTTC CASSYGRAYNEQFF
TRBJ2-7 TRBV20-1 - many TGCAGTGCTCTCCCCGGTGGGGGAGTAGGCTACGAGCAGTACTTC CSALPGGGVGYEQYF
TRBJ2-5 TRBV20-1 - many TGCAGTGCGGAGGGGCCCGCTCAAGAGACCCAGTACTTC CSAEGPAQETQYF
TRBJ2-3 TRBV4-3 TRBD2 many TGCGCCAGCAGTCCACTAGCGGGACTTGGGACAGATACGCAGTATTTT CASSPLAGLGTDTQYF
TRBJ2-7 TRBV24-1 - many TGTGCCACCAGTGACGCCGGGACGGCCTCCTACGAGCAGTACTTC CATSDAGTASYEQYF
TRBJ2-7 TRBV24-1 - many TGTGCCACCAGTGATTCAAGCAGTTTCTACGAGCAGTACTTC CATSDSSSFYEQYF
TRBJ2-7 TRBV13 TRBD2 few TGTGCCAGCAGCCCGACCCCCGGGACTAGCCACGAGCAGTACTTC CASSPTPGTSHEQYF
TRBJ2-7 TRBV5-8 - many TGTGCTCTATCCTGGGACTCCGGCGCCTACGAGCAGTACTTC CALSWDSGAYEQYF
TRBJ2-3 TRBV12-3/TRBV12-4 - - TGTGCCAGCACCCCCCCGGACGGGGCAGATACGCAGTATTTT CASTPPDGADTQYF
TRBJ2-1 TRBV27 TRBD2 many TGTGCCAGCAGCTCACCGGGACTAGCGGGAGTAGAGGATGAGCAGTTCTTC CASSSPGLAGVEDEQFF
TRBJ2-7 TRBV5-6 TRBD2 few TGTGCCAGCAGCTTGGCCGCGGGACTAGCGGCCGCCTACGAGCAGTACTTC CASSLAAGLAAAYEQYF
TRBJ2-3 TRBV7-3 - many TGTGCCAGCAGCCCTGGCAGGGGATCCACAGATACGCAGTATTTT CASSPGRGSTDTQYF
TRBJ1-5 TRBV20-1 TRBD1 - TGCAGTGCTAGAGATCTGGCAGGGGGAAACAATCAGCCCCAGCATTTT CSARDLAGGNNQPQHF
TRBJ1-5 TRBV4-3 - few TGCGCCAGCAGCCAAGATTGGTCTAGGTCTCAGCCCCAGCATTTT CASSQDWSRSQPQHF
TRBJ2-5 TRBV7-8 TRBD1 few TGTGCCAGCAGCTTAGTGAAGACCCCGGGACAGAGAGAGACCCAGTACTTC CASSLVKTPGQRETQYF
TRBJ2-7 TRBV10-3 - - TGTTCCATCAGTGATGGCGTGGGGGGCACCTACGAGCAGTACTTC CSISDGVGGTYEQYF
TRBJ1-1 TRBV12-3/TRBV12-4 - many TGTGCCAGCACCAAAGTCACTGAAGCTTTCTTT CASTKVTEAFF